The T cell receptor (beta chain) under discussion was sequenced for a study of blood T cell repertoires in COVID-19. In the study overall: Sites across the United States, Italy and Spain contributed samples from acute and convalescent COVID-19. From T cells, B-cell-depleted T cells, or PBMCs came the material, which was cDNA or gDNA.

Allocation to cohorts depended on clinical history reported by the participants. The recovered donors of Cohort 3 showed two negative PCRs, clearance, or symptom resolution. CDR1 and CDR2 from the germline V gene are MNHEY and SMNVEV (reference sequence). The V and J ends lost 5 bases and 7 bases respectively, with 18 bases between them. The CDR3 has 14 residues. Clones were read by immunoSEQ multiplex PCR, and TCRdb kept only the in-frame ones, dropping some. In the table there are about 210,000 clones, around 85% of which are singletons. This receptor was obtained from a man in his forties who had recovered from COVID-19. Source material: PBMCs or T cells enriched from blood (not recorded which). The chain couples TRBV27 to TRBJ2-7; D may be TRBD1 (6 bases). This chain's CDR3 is CASSQLTGEGEQYF. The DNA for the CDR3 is TGTGCCAGCAGTCAATTGACAGGAGAAGGGGAGCAGTACTTC.